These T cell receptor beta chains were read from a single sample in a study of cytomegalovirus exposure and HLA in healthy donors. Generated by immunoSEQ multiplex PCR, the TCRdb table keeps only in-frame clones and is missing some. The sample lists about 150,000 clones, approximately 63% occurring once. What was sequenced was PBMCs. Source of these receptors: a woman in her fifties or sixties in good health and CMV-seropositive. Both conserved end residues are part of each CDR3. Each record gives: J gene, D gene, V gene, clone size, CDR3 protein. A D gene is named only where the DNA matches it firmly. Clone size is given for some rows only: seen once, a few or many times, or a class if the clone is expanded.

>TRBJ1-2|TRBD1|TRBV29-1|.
CSVEDRAGGLRGYTF
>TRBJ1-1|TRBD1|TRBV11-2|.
CASSSEQGAYTEAFF
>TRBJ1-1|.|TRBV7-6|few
CASSTGTTEAFF
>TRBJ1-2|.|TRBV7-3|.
CASSLGAGDYGYTF
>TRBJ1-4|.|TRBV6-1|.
CASSESRQSQYEKLFF
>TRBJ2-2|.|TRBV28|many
CASSLRPRLRTGELFF
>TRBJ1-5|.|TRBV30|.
CAWSVGGQPQHF
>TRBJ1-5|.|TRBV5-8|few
CASSLVHGRRQPQHF
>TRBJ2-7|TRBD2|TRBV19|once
CASSSGAGGFGEQYF
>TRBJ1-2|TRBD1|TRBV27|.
CASSFRQGDGYTF
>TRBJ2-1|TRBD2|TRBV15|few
CATSREAGPWNEQFF
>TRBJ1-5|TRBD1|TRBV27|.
CASSAGTGTNQPQHF
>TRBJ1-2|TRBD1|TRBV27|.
CASSYSDRDGYTF
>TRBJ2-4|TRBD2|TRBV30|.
CAWSLSGGSVQNIQYF
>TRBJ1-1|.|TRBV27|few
CASRRGSTEAFF
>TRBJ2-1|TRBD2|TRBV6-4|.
CASSDASGSRVF
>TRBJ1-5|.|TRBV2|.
CASSGLGGNQPQHF
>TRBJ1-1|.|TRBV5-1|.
CASSYDGTVLGAFF
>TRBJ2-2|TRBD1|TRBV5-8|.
CASSLRTGGTGELFF
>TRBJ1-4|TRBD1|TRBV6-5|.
CASRRQGVYEKLFF
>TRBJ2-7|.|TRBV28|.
CASSLLSLYEQYF
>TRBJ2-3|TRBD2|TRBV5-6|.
CASSYGLASADTQYF
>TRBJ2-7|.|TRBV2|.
CASRASSAPPYEQYF
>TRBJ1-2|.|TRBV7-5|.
CARKGGGPHYTF
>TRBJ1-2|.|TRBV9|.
CASSSNLGYTF
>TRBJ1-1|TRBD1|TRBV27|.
CASSLRTGEKAFF
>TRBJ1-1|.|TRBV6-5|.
CASSYTRLNTEAFF
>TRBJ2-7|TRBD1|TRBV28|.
CASSSPGGKNEQYF
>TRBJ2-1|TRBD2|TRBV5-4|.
CASSLELAGYNEQFF
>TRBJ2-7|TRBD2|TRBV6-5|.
CASSYSKHGGDYEQYF
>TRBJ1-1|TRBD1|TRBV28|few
CASSFRGQSTEAFF
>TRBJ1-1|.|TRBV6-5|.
CASKRGTNTEAFF
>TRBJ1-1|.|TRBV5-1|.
CASSGTRRGSTEAFF
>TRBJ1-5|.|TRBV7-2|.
CASSPTGMGQPQHF
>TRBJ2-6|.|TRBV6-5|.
CASSYGQGLLDNVLTF
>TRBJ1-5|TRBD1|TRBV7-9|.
CASSFGQGGQPQHF